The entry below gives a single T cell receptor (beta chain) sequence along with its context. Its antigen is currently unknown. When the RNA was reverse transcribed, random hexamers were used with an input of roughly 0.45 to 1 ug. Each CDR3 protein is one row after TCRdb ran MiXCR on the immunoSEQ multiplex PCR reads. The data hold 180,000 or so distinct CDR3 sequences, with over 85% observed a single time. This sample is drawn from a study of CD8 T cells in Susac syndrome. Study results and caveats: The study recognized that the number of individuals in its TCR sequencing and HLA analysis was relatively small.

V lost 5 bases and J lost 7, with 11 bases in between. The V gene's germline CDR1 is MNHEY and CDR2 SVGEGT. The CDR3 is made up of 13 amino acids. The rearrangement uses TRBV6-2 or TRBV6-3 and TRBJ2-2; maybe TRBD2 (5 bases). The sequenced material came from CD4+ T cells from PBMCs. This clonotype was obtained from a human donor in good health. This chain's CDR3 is CASSLGGLGELFF. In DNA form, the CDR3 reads TGTGCCAGCAGTCTCGGCGGGCTCGGGGAGCTGTTTTTT.